This TCR beta chain was observed in a study of shared clonotypes between healthy human individuals. General study points: Naive CD4 clonotypes overlapped across a few donors at roughly 5.1%. The generation probabilities recorded for non-shared clonotypes fell below those of clonotypes shared by all four donors.

V was trimmed by 6 bases and J by 4 bases, leaving 12 bases between them. CDR1 is MNHEY, CDR2 SVGAGI, per germline. This CDR3 is built from 13 residues. As concerns this clone: Antigen unknown.

Splitting of each subset's genomic DNA was done evenly across several immunoSEQ plates. The data were produced by immunoSEQ multiplex PCR, yet TCRdb's version contains in-frame clones alone and is incomplete. Of over a million clones in the sample, around 98.5% are singletons; the top ten hold about 0.34%. The V and J genes are TRBV6-5 and TRBJ1-2; D possibly corresponds to TRBD1 (6 bases). The sequencing sample was made of naive CD4+ T cells sorted from blood. Subset of the sample: CD45RA+ positively selected. The TCR sequence derives from a man aged 25 to 40 in good health. The chain's CDR3 is CASSLGQLYGYTF. CDR3 coding DNA: TGTGCCAGCAGCCTCGGACAGCTCTATGGCTACACCTTC.